This T cell receptor beta chain stems from a study of PD-L1 blockade in urothelial cancer. This CDR3 comprises 14 residues. Germline CDR1 and CDR2: SGHNT and YYREEE (reference sequence). V lost 4 bases, J lost 9 bases, and 11 bases stayed unmatched. Clones were read by immunoSEQ multiplex PCR, and TCRdb kept only the in-frame ones, dropping some. This sample has under 95,000 clones; around 84% occur once, and the top ten carry around a tenth. This sample's time point: pretreatment peripheral blood. Each patient presented with locally advanced or metastatic urothelial carcinoma. This sequence was found in a woman aged 70 to 79 with urothelial cancer. The specimen was PBMCs, collected around atezolizumab (anti-PD-L1) treatment. V usage is TRBV5-4 and J usage is TRBJ2-7; TRBD1 aligns across 9 bases. This chain's CDR3 is CASSPGTGRLGQYF. DNA for the CDR3: TGTGCCAGCAGCCCTGGGACAGGGAGGCTCGGGCAGTACTTC.